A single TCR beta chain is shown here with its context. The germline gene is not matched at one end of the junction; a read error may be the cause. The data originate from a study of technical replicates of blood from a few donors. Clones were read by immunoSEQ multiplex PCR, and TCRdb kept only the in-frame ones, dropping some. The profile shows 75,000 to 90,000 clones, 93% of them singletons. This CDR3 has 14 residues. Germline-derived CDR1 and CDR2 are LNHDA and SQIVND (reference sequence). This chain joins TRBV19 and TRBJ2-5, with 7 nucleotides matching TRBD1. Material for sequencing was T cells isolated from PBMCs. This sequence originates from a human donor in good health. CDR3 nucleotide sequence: TGTGCCCGTAGTATCCGGGACAGCCAAGAGACCCAGTACTTC. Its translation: CARSIRDSQETQYF.